This T cell receptor (beta chain) was observed in a study of T cells in Graves' hyperthyroidism and ophthalmopathy. Ten or more counts support this clonotype. The CDR3 runs to 13 residues. With 6 bases removed from V and 3 bases from J, the gap between germline ends came to 12 bases. Germline lookup yields CDR1 SNHLY and CDR2 FYNNEI. RNA transcripts yielded amplified TCR beta CDR3 regions. A first-round RT-PCR of the TCR CDR3 used the HTBI primer set. TCRdb reprocessed the multiplex PCR reads with MiXCR, giving one entry per CDR3 protein. The sample lists hundreds of thousands of distinct CDR3 sequences; roughly a third were seen once. Patients having uncontrolled infection, another autoimmune disease, pregnancy or lactation were not included.

The V and J genes are TRBV2 and TRBJ2-7; D remains unclear. This TCR came from a woman between 40 and 55 years old with Graves' hyperthyroidism. Material: blood. CDR3 amino acids: CASSGFDNYEQYF. The DNA for the CDR3 is TGTGCCAGCAGCGGCTTCGACAACTACGAGCAGTACTTC.